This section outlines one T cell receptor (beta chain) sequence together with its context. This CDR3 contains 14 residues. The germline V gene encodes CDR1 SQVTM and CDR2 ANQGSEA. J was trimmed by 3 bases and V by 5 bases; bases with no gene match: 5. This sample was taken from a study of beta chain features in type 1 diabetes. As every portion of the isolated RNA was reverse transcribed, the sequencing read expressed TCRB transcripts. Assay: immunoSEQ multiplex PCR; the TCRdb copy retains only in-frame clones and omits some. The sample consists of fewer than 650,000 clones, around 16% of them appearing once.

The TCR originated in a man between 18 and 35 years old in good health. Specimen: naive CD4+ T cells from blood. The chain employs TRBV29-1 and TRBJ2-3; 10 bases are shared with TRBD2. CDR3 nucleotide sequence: TGCAGCGTTTCTAGCGGGAGAGGGACAGATACGCAGTATTTT. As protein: CSVSSGRGTDTQYF.